Sequencing of this TCR beta chain was carried out in a study of cytomegalovirus exposure and HLA in healthy donors. This clone has just a few counts. Healthy donors of bone marrow made up the group. The CDR3 spans 13 residues. Trimming stripped 3 bases from V and 4 bases from J, with 9 bases between. The germline CDR1 and CDR2 sequences are ENHRY and SYGVKD. PCR involved 60 Vbeta and 13 Jbeta primers. This table comes from immunoSEQ multiplex PCR, and its TCRdb copy is limited to in-frame clones, with some not included. The sample consists of more than 70,000 clones, about 70% of them appearing once. The receptor comes from a man aged 40-49 years in good health and CMV-seropositive. Specimen: PBMCs. The chain uses TRBV10-3 and TRBJ1-1; TRBD1 is a possible D gene (6 bases). The CDR3 nucleotides read TGTGCCATCAGTGAAACAGGGCTCACTGAAGCTTTCTTT. It codes for CAISETGLTEAFF.